What follows are 27 T cell receptor beta chains derived from one specimen sequenced in a study of blood T cell repertoires in COVID-19 (dated by TCRdb to the early 2020s). Library prep was done by the immunoSEQ multiplex PCR assay. TCRdb obtained this table from immuneACCESS and retained in-frame rearrangements with V and J assigned. These tables miss some clones; where compared with another copy, unresolved V genes account for less than half of the shortfall, and the remainder is unexplained. This sample holds roughly 500,000 clones; approximately 92% were observed only once. Of the sample, 0.75% to 0.9% is held by the ten largest clones. Sample: peripheral blood. These TCRs come from a man aged 18 to 30 with COVID-19, enrolled during active disease.

This sequence joins TRBV3-1 (or the pseudogene TRBV3-2) and TRBJ2-2; tentatively, D is TRBD2 (6 bases). This CDR3 has 15 residues. CDR1 and CDR2 (germline): LGHDT, YNNKEL (reference sequence). V was trimmed by 1 base and J by 5 bases, leaving 11 bases between them. The CDR3 bases are TGTGCCAGCAGCCAAGGGAGGGCGGGAACCGGGGAGCTGTTTTTT. Amino acids: CASSQGRAGTGELFF.

J is TRBJ2-7 and V is TRBV27, with 15 bases fitting TRBD2. CDR1 is MNHEY, CDR2 SMNVEV, per germline (reference sequence). The CDR3 consists of 15 residues. Losses at the gene ends were 6 bases for V and 4 bases for J; bases not matched to a gene: 4. The CDR3 protein is CASSPGTSGRYEQYF. In nucleotides, the CDR3 is TGTGCCAGCAGCCCTGGGACTAGCGGGAGGTACGAGCAGTACTTC.

The chain combines TRBV7-2 with TRBJ2-7, with 9 bases lining up with TRBD2. V dropped 4 bases and J dropped 7; count of bases not matched to a gene: 14. CDR3 length: 16 residues. From germline, CDR1 is SGHTA and CDR2 FQGNSA. CDR3 nucleotide sequence: TGTGCCAGCAGCTACCGAGGCGGCGGGGGGGCCCAAGAGCAGTACTTC. Protein product: CASSYRGGGGAQEQYF.

This chain links TRBV7-9 with TRBJ1-5; D gene ambiguous. CDR3 length: 15 amino acids. The germline V gene encodes CDR1 SEHNR and CDR2 FQNEAQ (reference sequence). Trimming pared 5 bases from V and 2 bases from J, leaving 13 bases between. CDR3 amino acids: CASSTWPGGNQPQHF. Written as DNA, the CDR3 is TGTGCCAGCAGCACATGGCCGGGTGGCAATCAGCCCCAGCATTTT.

This clone was seen a handful of times. The chain joins TRBV5-4 to TRBJ2-6; perhaps TRBD2 as D (5 bases). The CDR3 sequence is 15 residues long. Trimming cost V 6 bases and J 4 bases, with 14 bases left between them. Germline-derived CDR1 and CDR2 are SGHNT and YYREEE (reference sequence). The CDR3 DNA reads as TGTGCCAGCACTCTCGATGGGAGAGGGGCCAACGTCCTGACTTTC. Its translation is CASTLDGRGANVLTF.

This chain links TRBV10-2 with TRBJ2-1; 9 bases match TRBD1. This CDR3 is built from 15 residues. J lost 2 bases, V lost 5 bases, and 4 bases had no gene match. The germline gives CDR1 WSHSY, CDR2 SAAADI. CDR3 coding DNA: TGCGCCAGCAGTTGGGACAGGGTCCCCTACAATGAGCAGTTCTTC. Translated, it gives CASSWDRVPYNEQFF.

The rearrangement uses TRBV6-1 and TRBJ2-1; possible D gene TRBD1, 6 bases. Germline lookup yields CDR1 MNHNS and CDR2 SASEGT. Trimming left V 0 bases short and J 4 bases short, with 10 bases between. CDR3 size: 15 residues. For the CDR3, the DNA is TGTGCCAGCAGTGAAGCCGGGACAAGTTACAATGAGCAGTTCTTC. It specifies CASSEAGTSYNEQFF.

The rearrangement uses TRBV11-3 and TRBJ2-5; the match to TRBD2 covers 9 bases. CDR3 size: 17 residues. CDR1 is SGHNT and CDR2 is YENEEA in the germline V gene. The J segment lost 0 bases and the V segment lost 7 bases, leaving 12 bases of the junction unmatched. As DNA, the CDR3 is TGTGCCAGCACCCCGGGGCGGCGGGAGGGGTACCAAGAGACCCAGTACTTC. It specifies CASTPGRREGYQETQYF. The variable domain in full, with the rest retrieved from reference TRBV11-3 and TRBJ2-5, is EAGVVQSPRYKIIEKKQPVAFWCNPISGHNTLYWYLQNLGQGPELLIRYENEEAVDDSQLPKDRFSAERLKGVDSTLKIQPAELGDSAVYLCASTPGRREGYQETQYFGPGTRLLVL.

The chain carries TRBV24-1 and TRBJ2-2; 10 nucleotides line up with TRBD2. The germline gives CDR1 KGHDR, CDR2 SFDVKD. The trim removed 4 bases at V and 0 bases at J, leaving 7 bases unmatched. The CDR3 runs to 18 residues. CDR3 in DNA: TGTGCCACCAGTGACCAAACGCTAGCGGGAGCGAACACCGGGGAGCTGTTTTTT. Protein: CATSDQTLAGANTGELFF.

The J gene is TRBJ2-5, the V gene TRBV5-1; 11 bases match TRBD1. With 1 base clipped from V and 2 bases from J, the junction kept 10 bases outside the gene matches. The CDR3 spans 18 residues. CDR1 and CDR2 from the germline V gene are SGHRS and YFSETQ. The CDR3 DNA follows: TGCGCCAGCAGCTTGACCGGGACAGGGGGTATATCTCAAGAGACCCAGTACTTC. Amino acid sequence: CASSLTGTGGISQETQYF.

This chain joins TRBV19 and TRBJ1-4; 11 nucleotides agree with TRBD1. CDR1 is LNHDA, CDR2 SQIVND, per germline (reference sequence). The length of the CDR3 is 14 residues. The V gene end was trimmed by 5 bases and the J gene end by 6 bases; junction bases not matched to a gene: 2. This CDR3 is CASSWTGGYEKLFF. DNA of the CDR3: TGTGCCAGTAGTTGGACAGGGGGCTATGAAAAACTGTTTTTT.

V and J are TRBV27 and TRBJ2-1; a possible D gene is TRBD2 (6 bases). V shed 5 bases and J shed 9 bases, with 17 bases lying between them. The CDR3 contains 14 residues. Germline V gene data show CDR1 as MNHEY and CDR2 as SMNVEV (reference sequence). The CDR3 bases are TGTGCCAGCAGTGAAGGGACTGGGGGAACTGAGCAGTTCTTC. Residues: CASSEGTGGTEQFF.

The chain is built from TRBV2 and TRBJ2-3; 7 nucleotides match TRBD1. The CDR3 has 15 amino acids. The V gene's germline CDR1 is SNHLY and CDR2 FYNNEI. The V segment lost 7 bases and the J segment 5 bases; nucleotides outside the gene matches: 12. In DNA, the CDR3 is TGTGCCAGCACTGAGCAAGGGGGCGCGGGAGATACGCAGTATTTT. This codes for CASTEQGGAGDTQYF.

V usage is TRBV5-1 and J usage is TRBJ2-7; possibly TRBD1 for D (5 bases). The germline gives CDR1 SGHRS, CDR2 YFSETQ. V was cut by 3 bases and J by 3 bases, with 13 bases left in between. The CDR3 runs to 14 residues. The CDR3 coding sequence is TGCGCCAGCAGCTCCTTGAAAGGGGACTACGAGCAGTACTTC. Its translation is CASSSLKGDYEQYF.

This clone was counted once. The J gene is TRBJ2-3, the V gene TRBV5-4; a weak D match, TRBD2 (7 bases). The CDR3 totals 15 residues. Germline V gives CDR1 SGHNT, CDR2 YYREEE (reference sequence). Trimming stripped 0 bases from V and 2 bases from J, with 10 bases between. The CDR3 bases are TGTGCCAGCAGCTTGGCGGGGGGCGTCACAGATACGCAGTATTTT. Translation gives CASSLAGGVTDTQYF.

Points on this clone: In the same sample, other DNA sequences code for this CDR3. The V and J genes are TRBV19 and TRBJ2-7; the match to TRBD2 covers 8 bases. The CDR3 is 12 amino acids. The germline V gene has CDR1 LNHDA and CDR2 SQIVND (reference sequence). J lost 7 bases, V lost 5 bases, and 4 bases had no gene match. The CDR3: CASSPRGGEQYF. CDR3 DNA: TGTGCCAGTAGTCCCCGGGGGGGGGAGCAGTACTTC. Drawing the rest from reference TRBV19 and TRBJ2-7, the complete variable domain is DGGITQSPKYLFRKEGQNVTLSCEQNLNHDAMYWYRQDPGQGLRLIYYSQIVNDFQKGDIAEGYSVSREKKESFPLTVTSAQKNPTAFYLCASSPRGGEQYFGPGTRLTVT.

The chain links TRBV21-1 to TRBJ2-3; TRBD1, the table's D call, lacks a check against the DNA. TRBV21-1 is deemed a pseudogene. The length of the CDR3 is 16 residues. CDR3 in DNA: TGTGCCAGCAGCAAAGACAGGGATATTGGCACAGATACGCAGTATTTT. It translates to CASSKDRDIGTDTQYF.

This chain connects TRBV27 to TRBJ2-1, with 11 bases matching TRBD1. Germline loops: CDR1 MNHEY, CDR2 SMNVEV (reference sequence). This CDR3 spans 18 amino acids. After removal of 3 bases from V and 0 bases from J, the junction contained 7 bases not matched to a gene. CDR3 region: CASSFLGQGVSSYNEQFF. In nucleotides, the CDR3 is TGTGCCAGCAGTTTTCTGGGACAGGGGGTTTCCTCCTACAATGAGCAGTTCTTC.

This chain uses TRBV5-1 with TRBJ2-3; no definite D call. CDR3 size: 12 residues. Germline values: CDR1 SGHRS, CDR2 YFSETQ. Trimming took 3 bases from V and 1 from J, leaving 3 bases between them. Here the CDR3 DNA reads TGCGCCAGCAGCTCCGGCACAGATACGCAGTATTTT. Amino acids: CASSSGTDTQYF.

This sequence joins TRBV2 and TRBJ2-1, with TRBD1 matching 12 bases. Germline V gives CDR1 SNHLY, CDR2 FYNNEI. This CDR3 contains 15 residues. The V segment lost 7 bases and the J segment 10 bases; nucleotides outside the gene matches: 11. Here the CDR3 reads CASKRGQGASREQFF. The CDR3 nucleotides are TGTGCCAGCAAGAGGGGACAGGGGGCCAGTAGGGAGCAGTTCTTC.

V and J are TRBV29-1 and TRBJ2-7; the match to TRBD2 covers 7 bases. The CDR3 covers 12 residues. CDR1 and CDR2 from the germline V gene are SQVTM and ANQGSEA. V shed 7 bases, J shed 6 bases, and the junction held 9 bases outside the gene matches. CDR3 nucleotide sequence: TGCAGCGCCGGGGCCAGGGAGGGCGAGCAGTACTTC. It encodes CSAGAREGEQYF.

The V call is TRBV5-1, the J call TRBJ2-1, with a tentative D call TRBD2 (6 bases). Germline lookup yields CDR1 SGHRS and CDR2 YFSETQ. This CDR3 has 15 amino acids. Deletions cut 4 bases from V and 1 base from J, with 12 bases between. In DNA, the CDR3 is TGCGCCAGCAGCCAAGGGGCGGGGTCCTACAATGAGCAGTTCTTC. The encoded protein is CASSQGAGSYNEQFF.

V gene TRBV10-2 combines with J gene TRBJ2-7; 10 bases line up with TRBD2. Germline lookup yields CDR1 WSHSY and CDR2 SAAADI. V lost 6 bases, J lost 5 bases, and 10 bases stayed unmatched. The CDR3 length is 15 residues. CDR3 DNA: TGCGCCAGCAGACCACCGGGAGCGGGGGGGCACGAGCAGTACTTC. It encodes CASRPPGAGGHEQYF.

This chain uses TRBV2 with TRBJ2-2; perhaps TRBD2 as D (6 bases). Germline values: CDR1 SNHLY, CDR2 FYNNEI. The CDR3 sequence is 14 residues long. V lost 6 bases and J lost 1, with 9 bases in between. The CDR3: CASSRTKNTGELFF. In DNA form, the CDR3 reads TGTGCCAGCAGCCGGACTAAGAACACCGGGGAGCTGTTTTTT.

There are a few counts of this clone. The J gene is TRBJ2-7, the V gene TRBV30; 11 positions match TRBD1. J lost 4 bases, V lost 1 base, and 3 bases had no gene match. Germline assignment: CDR1 GTSNPN and CDR2 SVGIG (reference sequence). The CDR3 spans 14 residues. Here the CDR3 DNA reads TGTGCCTGGAGTGCCGGGACAGGGGGATACGAGCAGTACTTC. Translating it yields CAWSAGTGGYEQYF.

This chain connects TRBV11-2 to TRBJ2-1, with D possibly TRBD2 on 5 matching bases. Germline CDR1 and CDR2: SGHAT and FQNNGV. V was cut by 1 base and J by 0 bases, with 19 bases left in between. This CDR3 is 19 amino acids long. The CDR3 DNA reads TGTGCCAGCAGCTTAGCGTTCCTAAGCCGGGAACCCTCCTACAATGAGCAGTTCTTC. Translating gives CASSLAFLSREPSYNEQFF.

The gene calls are TRBV7-9 and TRBJ2-3; a possible D gene is TRBD2 (6 bases). The CDR3 totals 12 residues. From germline, CDR1 is SEHNR and CDR2 FQNEAQ (reference sequence). Trimming shortened V by 5 bases and J by 6 bases, and 9 bases separated the two germline ends. The CDR3 DNA reads TGTGCCAGCAGCGTTGGAGGGGATACGCAGTATTTT. Translated, it gives CASSVGGDTQYF.